Sequencing of this T cell receptor (beta chain) was carried out in a study of beta chain features in type 1 diabetes. Findings of the study overall: Significant though moderate, a shortening of TCRB CDR3s appeared in all four CD4+ subsets of Type 1 diabetes patients. More deletions and fewer insertions at VDJ junctions were seen in type 1 diabetes patients. Among patients, naive, central memory and Treg TCRB repertoires appeared more similar than among healthy donors.

This clone was observed a handful of times. Antigen specificity is unknown. Of the isolated RNA, all was reverse transcribed, and so the sequenced material was expressed TCRB transcripts. Repertoires were generated with immunoSEQ multiplex PCR, while TCRdb's copy carries only in-frame clones and drops some. There are 150,000 or so clones in the sample; 6.5% to 10% occur only once, and around 0.5% lies in the top ten. Germline CDR1 SEHNR, CDR2 FQNEAQ (reference sequence). Trimming shortened V by 5 bases and J by 11 bases, and 15 bases separated the two germline ends. This CDR3 region has 12 residues. The rearrangement links TRBV7-9 to TRBJ1-1; D uncertain. The sequencing sample was made of central memory CD4+ T cells from blood. The TCR was taken from a woman younger than 30 with type 1 diabetes. CDR3 in amino acids: CASSTLGLWAFF. CDR3 sequence (DNA): TGTGCCAGCAGCACCCTCGGTCTTTGGGCTTTCTTT.